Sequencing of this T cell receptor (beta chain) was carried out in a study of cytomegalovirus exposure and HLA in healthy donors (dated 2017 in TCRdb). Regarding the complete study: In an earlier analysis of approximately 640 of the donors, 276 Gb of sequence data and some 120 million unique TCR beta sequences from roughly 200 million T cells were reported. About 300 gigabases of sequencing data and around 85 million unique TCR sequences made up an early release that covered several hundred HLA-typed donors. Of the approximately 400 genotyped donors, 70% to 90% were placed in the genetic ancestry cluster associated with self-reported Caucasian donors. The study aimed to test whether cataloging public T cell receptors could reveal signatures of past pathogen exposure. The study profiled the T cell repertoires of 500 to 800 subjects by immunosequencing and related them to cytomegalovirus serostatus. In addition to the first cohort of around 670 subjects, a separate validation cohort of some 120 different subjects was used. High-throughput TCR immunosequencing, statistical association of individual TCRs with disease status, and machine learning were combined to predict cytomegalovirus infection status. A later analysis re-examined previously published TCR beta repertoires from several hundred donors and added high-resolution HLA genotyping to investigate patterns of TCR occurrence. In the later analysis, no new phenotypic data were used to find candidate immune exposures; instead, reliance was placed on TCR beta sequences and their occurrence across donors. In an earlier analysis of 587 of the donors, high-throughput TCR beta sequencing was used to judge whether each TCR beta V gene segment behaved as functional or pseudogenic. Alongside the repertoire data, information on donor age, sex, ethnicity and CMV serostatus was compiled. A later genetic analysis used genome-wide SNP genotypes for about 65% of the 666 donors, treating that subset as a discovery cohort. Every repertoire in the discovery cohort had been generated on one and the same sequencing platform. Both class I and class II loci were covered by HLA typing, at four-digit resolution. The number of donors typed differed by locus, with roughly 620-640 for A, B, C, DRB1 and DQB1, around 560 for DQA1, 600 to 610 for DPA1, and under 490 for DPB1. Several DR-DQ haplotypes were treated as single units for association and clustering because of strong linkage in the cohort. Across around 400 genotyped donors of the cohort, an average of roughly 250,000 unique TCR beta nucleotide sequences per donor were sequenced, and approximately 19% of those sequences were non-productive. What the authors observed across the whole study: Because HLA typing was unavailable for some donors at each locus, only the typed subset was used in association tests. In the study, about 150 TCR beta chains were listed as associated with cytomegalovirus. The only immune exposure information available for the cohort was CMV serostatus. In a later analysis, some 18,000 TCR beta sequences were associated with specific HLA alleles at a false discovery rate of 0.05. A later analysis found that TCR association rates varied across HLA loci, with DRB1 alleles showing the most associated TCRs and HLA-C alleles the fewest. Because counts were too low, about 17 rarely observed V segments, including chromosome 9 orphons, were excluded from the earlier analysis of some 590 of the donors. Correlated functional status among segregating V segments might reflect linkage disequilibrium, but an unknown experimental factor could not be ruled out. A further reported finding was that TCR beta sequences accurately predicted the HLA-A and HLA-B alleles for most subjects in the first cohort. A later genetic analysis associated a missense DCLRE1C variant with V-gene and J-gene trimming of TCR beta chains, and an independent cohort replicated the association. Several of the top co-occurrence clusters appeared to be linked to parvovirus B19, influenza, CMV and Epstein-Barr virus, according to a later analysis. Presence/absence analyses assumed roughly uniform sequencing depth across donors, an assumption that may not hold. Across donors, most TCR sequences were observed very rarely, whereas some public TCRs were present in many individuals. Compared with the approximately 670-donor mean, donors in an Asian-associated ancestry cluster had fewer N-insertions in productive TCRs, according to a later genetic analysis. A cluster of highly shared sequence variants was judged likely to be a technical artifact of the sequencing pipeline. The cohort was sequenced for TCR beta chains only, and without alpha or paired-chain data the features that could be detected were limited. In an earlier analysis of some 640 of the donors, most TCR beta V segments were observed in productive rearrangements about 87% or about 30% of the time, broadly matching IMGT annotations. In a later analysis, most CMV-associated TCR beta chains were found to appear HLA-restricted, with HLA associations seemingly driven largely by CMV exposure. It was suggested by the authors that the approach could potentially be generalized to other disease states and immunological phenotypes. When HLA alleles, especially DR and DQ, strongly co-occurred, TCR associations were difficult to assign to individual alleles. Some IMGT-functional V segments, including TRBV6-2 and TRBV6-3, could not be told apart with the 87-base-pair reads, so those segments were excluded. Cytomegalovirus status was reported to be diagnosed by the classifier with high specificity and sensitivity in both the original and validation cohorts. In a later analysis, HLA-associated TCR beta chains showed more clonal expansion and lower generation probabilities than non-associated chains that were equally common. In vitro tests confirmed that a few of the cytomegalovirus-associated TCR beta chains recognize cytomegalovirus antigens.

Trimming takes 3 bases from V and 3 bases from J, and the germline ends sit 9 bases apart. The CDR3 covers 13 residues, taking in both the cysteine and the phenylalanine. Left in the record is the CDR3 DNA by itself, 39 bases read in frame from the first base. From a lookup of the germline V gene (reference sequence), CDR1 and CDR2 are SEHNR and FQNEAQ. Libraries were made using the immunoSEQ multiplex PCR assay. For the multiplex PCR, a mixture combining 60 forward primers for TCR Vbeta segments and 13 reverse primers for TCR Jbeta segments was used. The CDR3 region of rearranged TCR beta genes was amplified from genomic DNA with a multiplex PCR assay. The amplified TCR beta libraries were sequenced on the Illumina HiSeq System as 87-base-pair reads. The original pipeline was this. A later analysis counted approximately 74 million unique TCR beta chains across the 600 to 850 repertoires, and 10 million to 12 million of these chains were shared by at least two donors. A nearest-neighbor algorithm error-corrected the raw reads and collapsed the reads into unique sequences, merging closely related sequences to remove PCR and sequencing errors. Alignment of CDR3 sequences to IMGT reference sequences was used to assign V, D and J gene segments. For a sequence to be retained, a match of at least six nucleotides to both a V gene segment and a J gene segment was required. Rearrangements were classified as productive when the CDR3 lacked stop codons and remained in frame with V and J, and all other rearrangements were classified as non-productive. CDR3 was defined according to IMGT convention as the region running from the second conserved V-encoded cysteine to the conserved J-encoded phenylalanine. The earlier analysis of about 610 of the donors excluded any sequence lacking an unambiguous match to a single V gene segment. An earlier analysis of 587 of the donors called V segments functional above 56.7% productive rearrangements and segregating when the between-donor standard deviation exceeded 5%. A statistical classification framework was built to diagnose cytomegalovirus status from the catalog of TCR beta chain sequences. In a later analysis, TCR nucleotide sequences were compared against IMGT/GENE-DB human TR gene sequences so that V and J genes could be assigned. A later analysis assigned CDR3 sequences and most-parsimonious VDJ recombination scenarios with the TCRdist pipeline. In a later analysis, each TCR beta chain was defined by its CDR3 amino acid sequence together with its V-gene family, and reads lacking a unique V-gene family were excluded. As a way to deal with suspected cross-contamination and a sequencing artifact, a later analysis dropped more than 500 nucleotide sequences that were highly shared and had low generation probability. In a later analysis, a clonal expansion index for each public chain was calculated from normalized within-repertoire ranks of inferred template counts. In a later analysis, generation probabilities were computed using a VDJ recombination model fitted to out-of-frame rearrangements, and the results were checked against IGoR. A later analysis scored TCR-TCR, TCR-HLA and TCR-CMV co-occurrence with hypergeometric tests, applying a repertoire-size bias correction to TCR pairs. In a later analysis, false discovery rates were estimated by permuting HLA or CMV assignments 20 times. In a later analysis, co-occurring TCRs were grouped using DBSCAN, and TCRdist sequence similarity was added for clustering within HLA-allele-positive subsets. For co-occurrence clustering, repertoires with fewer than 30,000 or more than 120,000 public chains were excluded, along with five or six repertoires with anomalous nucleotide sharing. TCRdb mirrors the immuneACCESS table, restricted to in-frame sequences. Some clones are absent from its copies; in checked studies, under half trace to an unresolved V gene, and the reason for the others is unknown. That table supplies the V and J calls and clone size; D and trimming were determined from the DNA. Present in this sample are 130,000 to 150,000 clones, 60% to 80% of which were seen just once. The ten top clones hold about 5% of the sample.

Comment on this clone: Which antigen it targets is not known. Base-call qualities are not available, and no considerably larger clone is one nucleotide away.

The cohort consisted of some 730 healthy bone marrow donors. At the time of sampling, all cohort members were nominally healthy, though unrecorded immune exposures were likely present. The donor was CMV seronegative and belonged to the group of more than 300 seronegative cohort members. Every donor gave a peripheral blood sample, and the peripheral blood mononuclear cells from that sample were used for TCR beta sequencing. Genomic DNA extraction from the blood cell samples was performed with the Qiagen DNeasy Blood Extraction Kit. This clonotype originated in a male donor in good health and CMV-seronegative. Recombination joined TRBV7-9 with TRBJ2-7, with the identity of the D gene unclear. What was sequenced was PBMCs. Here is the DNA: TGTGCCAGCAGCTTCGAAGCCTTCTACGAGCAGTACTTC. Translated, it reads CASSFEAFYEQYF.